The 2 T cell receptor beta chains presented below share a single source sample, sequenced in a study of blood T cell repertoires in COVID-19. TCRdb's table, derived via immunoSEQ multiplex PCR, lists solely in-frame clones and lacks some. The sample consists of about 160,000 clones, about nine tenths of them appearing once. The specimen sequenced was peripheral blood. The receptor set was obtained from a man aged 60 to 75 with active or convalescent COVID-19.

This chain joins TRBV5-1 and TRBJ1-2, with 9 bases fitting TRBD1. The V gene end was trimmed by 1 base and the J gene end by 6 bases; junction bases not matched to a gene: 4. CDR1 SGHRS and CDR2 YFSETQ come from the germline V gene. The CDR3 runs 14 residues. CDR3 nucleotides: TGCGCCAGCAGCTTGCAGGACAGGGGTGATGGCTACACCTTC. It yields the protein CASSLQDRGDGYTF.

The chain is built from TRBV5-1 and TRBJ1-2; TRBD1 might be the D (5 bases). Germline V gene lookup returns CDR1 SGHRS and CDR2 YFSETQ. Trimming took off 2 bases at V and 10 bases at J, with 12 bases between the two ends. This CDR3 is built from 12 residues. Here the CDR3 DNA reads TGCGCCAGCAGCTTCTCCAGACAGCTCTACACCTTC. Translation gives CASSFSRQLYTF.